A single sample gave rise to the 18 T cell receptor beta chains below, sequenced in a study of T cell repertoires in cytomegalovirus infection. TCRdb processed the reads anew with MiXCR; each CDR3 protein has one entry. The sample holds hundreds of thousands of distinct CDR3 sequences, 33% seen once. These receptors have no known antigen. The specimen was cultured PBMCs, collected from culture after CMV antigen stimulation. The receptors shown here come from a human donor in good health (CMV status not recorded). Some clones in this sample may be carry-over from other donors' samples.

This sequence joins TRBV28 and TRBJ1-5, with 7 positions matching TRBD1. Germline V lookup: CDR1 MDHEN, CDR2 SYDVKM. The CDR3 has 17 amino acids. Trimming cost V 6 bases and J 3 bases; bases outside gene matches: 14. The CDR3 reads CASSFRGGALDNQPQHF. The CDR3 bases are TGTGCCAGCAGCTTTAGAGGGGGCGCGTTGGACAATCAGCCCCAGCATTTT.

The chain uses TRBV5-1 and TRBJ2-1; D assignment may be TRBD1 or TRBD2 (5 bases each). CDR1 is SGHRS and CDR2 is YFSETQ in the germline V gene. V was pared by 3 bases and J by 2 bases, with 15 bases between. The CDR3 has 16 residues. As DNA, the CDR3 is TGCGCCAGCAGCTCTTCGGGGACGGTAACCTACAATGAGCAGTTCTTC. Protein: CASSSSGTVTYNEQFF.

This clonotype was seen a few times. The chain joins TRBV7-9 to TRBJ1-1; D gene ambiguous. CDR3 size: 16 residues. Germline V gives CDR1 SEHNR, CDR2 FQNEAQ (reference sequence). V was shortened by 3 bases and J by 0 bases, with 14 bases between the two germline ends. This CDR3 reads CASSFIGSLMNTEAFF. CDR3 nucleotides: TGTGCCAGCAGCTTTATAGGGAGCCTCATGAACACTGAAGCTTTCTTT.

This sequence joins TRBV7-2 and TRBJ2-3; 11 bases are shared with TRBD2. Trimming took 1 base from V and 2 from J; bases not matched to a gene: 17. Germline V gene sequence: CDR1 SGHTA, CDR2 FQGNSA. CDR3 length equals 21 residues. The CDR3 spells CASSLGSLGLAGVGFTDTQYF. CDR3 DNA sequence: TGTGCCAGCAGCTTAGGTTCCTTAGGACTAGCGGGCGTTGGGTTCACAGATACGCAGTATTTT.

This chain uses TRBV19 with TRBJ1-2; no reliable D call. V gave up 3 bases and J gave up 5 bases, with 13 bases separating them. The CDR3 runs 14 residues. Germline CDR1 LNHDA, CDR2 SQIVND (reference sequence). CDR3 loop: CASSIRKEAYGYTF. The CDR3 DNA reads as TGTGCCAGTAGTATTCGGAAAGAGGCATATGGCTACACCTTC.

V gene TRBV6-6 combines with J gene TRBJ2-1; 8 bases map to TRBD1. Trimming at V came to 4 bases and at J to 5 bases, leaving 4 bases not matched to a gene. The CDR3 spans 14 residues. Germline V gene sequence: CDR1 MNHNY, CDR2 SVGAGI (reference sequence). For the CDR3, the DNA is TGTGCCAGCAGTTCAGGGGGCGGAAACAATGAGCAGTTCTTC. Translating gives CASSSGGGNNEQFF.

This clonotype was observed a handful of times. The rearrangement uses TRBV20-1 and TRBJ2-7; a weak D match, TRBD2 (5 bases). The CDR3 contains 11 residues. The V and J ends lost 6 bases and 6 bases respectively, with 12 bases between them. Germline CDR1 reads DFQATT; CDR2 reads SNEGSKA (reference sequence). CDR3 sequence reads: CSAREMGEQYF. The CDR3 DNA is TGCAGTGCGAGGGAGATGGGCGAGCAGTACTTC.

The chain has TRBV7-8 and TRBJ2-5, with a tentative D call TRBD2 (7 bases). The CDR3 is 15 amino acids. Germline V gene sequence: CDR1 SGHVS, CDR2 FQNEAQ. Trimming took 1 base from V and 5 from J, leaving 14 bases between them. The CDR3 is CASSLVGGGPETQYF. In DNA, the CDR3 is TGTGCCAGCAGCTTAGTAGGGGGGGGGCCGGAGACCCAGTACTTC.

In its sample, this clonotype was seen a few times. The rearrangement uses TRBV7-2 and TRBJ2-4; D might be TRBD1 (5 bases). Trimming took off 2 bases at V and 9 bases at J, with 14 bases between the two ends. Germline CDR1 reads SGHTA; CDR2 reads FQGNSA. CDR3 length: 14 amino acids. CDR3 coding DNA: TGTGCCAGCAGCTTAAGGTCTCGGCAGGGCATTCAGTACTTC. As protein: CASSLRSRQGIQYF.

This chain joins TRBV7-2 and TRBJ2-1; 8 nucleotides line up with TRBD2. Germline V gene sequence: CDR1 SGHTA, CDR2 FQGNSA. Germline trimming cut 3 bases from V and 12 bases from J; bases unmatched to any gene: 7. This CDR3 spans 13 amino acids. CDR3: CASSFLNGGGQFF. The CDR3 nucleotides are TGTGCCAGCAGCTTTCTAAACGGGGGGGGGCAGTTCTTC.

The chain couples TRBV6-1 to TRBJ2-3, with TRBD1 as a possible D gene (5 bases). CDR3 length: 14 residues. The germline gives CDR1 MNHNS, CDR2 SASEGT. Trimming stripped 11 bases from V and 10 bases from J, with 25 bases between. This CDR3 is CAAGQGFLDPPQYF. The CDR3 region has the DNA TGTGCCGCCGGGCAGGGTTTTTTAGACCCGCCGCAGTATTTT.

This clonotype was seen many times. The chain combines TRBV7-6 with TRBJ2-1, with no clear D. Germline V gene lookup returns CDR1 SGHVS and CDR2 FNYEAQ. V lost 1 base, J lost 9 bases, and 10 bases lay in between. CDR3 length: 13 amino acids. The CDR3 reads CASSLGTWGEQFF. The CDR3 bases are TGTGCCAGCAGCTTAGGGACCTGGGGTGAGCAGTTCTTC.

V and J are TRBV20-1 and TRBJ2-7; no definite D call. The CDR3 loop spans 12 amino acids. Deletions cut 1 base from V and 7 bases from J, with 11 bases between. CDR1 and CDR2 from the germline V gene are DFQATT and SNEGSKA (reference sequence). The CDR3 is CSARGGPREQYF. DNA of the CDR3: TGCAGTGCTAGAGGTGGCCCACGGGAGCAGTACTTC.

In this sample, this clonotype turned up many times. CDR3 DNA sequence: TGTGCCAGCAGTAGATACCGGGACAGGGGAGTCGGTGGCTACACCTTC. Protein sequence: CASSRYRDRGVGGYTF. This chain uses TRBV12-3 or TRBV12-4 with TRBJ1-2; TRBD1 matches 10 bases. The J segment lost 7 bases and the V segment lost 5 bases, leaving 13 bases of the junction unmatched. The CDR3 has 16 residues.

In this sample, this clonotype turned up a few times. The chain has TRBV19 and TRBJ1-2; D unresolved. This CDR3 spans 15 amino acids. The V end lost 4 bases, the J end lost 0 bases, and 12 bases lay between the germline ends. The germline V gene encodes CDR1 LNHDA and CDR2 SQIVND (reference sequence). CDR3 in DNA: TGTGCCAGTAGTAGAATAAACAGAGCTAACTATGGCTACACCTTC. Translated, it gives CASSRINRANYGYTF. Full variable domain (remainder filled in from reference TRBV19 and TRBJ1-2): DGGITQSPKYLFRKEGQNVTLSCEQNLNHDAMYWYRQDPGQGLRLIYYSQIVNDFQKGDIAEGYSVSREKKESFPLTVTSAQKNPTAFYLCASSRINRANYGYTFGSGTRLTVV.

This clonotype was recorded a few times. The chain recombines TRBV7-2 with TRBJ2-1; D is possibly TRBD2 (6 bases). The germline gives CDR1 SGHTA, CDR2 FQGNSA. The CDR3 consists of 14 residues. V lost 5 bases and J 9 bases, leaving 17 bases between the germline ends. CDR3 residues: CASSPSTGRGEQFF. The CDR3 DNA follows: TGTGCCAGCAGCCCGTCGACCGGGCGGGGTGAGCAGTTCTTC.

The chain carries TRBV11-1 and TRBJ1-1, with 7 bases lining up with TRBD1. CDR1 and CDR2 (germline): SGHAT, FQDESV (reference sequence). V trimming: 4 bases; J trimming: 4 bases; junction bases outside the gene matches: 6. CDR3 length: 14 residues. CDR3 in amino acids: CASSSGQVGTEAFF. CDR3 in DNA: TGTGCCAGCAGCTCAGGACAGGTCGGCACTGAAGCTTTCTTT.

The J gene is TRBJ1-6, the V gene TRBV4-3, with a tentative D call TRBD1 (6 bases). This CDR3 is 17 amino acids long. Germline assignment: CDR1 LGHNA and CDR2 YSLEER. V was cut by 0 bases and J by 3 bases, with 12 bases left in between. As DNA, the CDR3 is TGCGCCAGCAGCCAAGAGCCCAGGGGAGGCTATAATTCACCCCTCCACTTT. Its translation is CASSQEPRGGYNSPLHF.